A selection of T cell receptor beta chains follows, all from one sample in a study of cytomegalovirus exposure and HLA in healthy donors. Here immunoSEQ multiplex PCR was the method, and the copy in TCRdb shows in-frame clones only, minus some. The sample holds more than 95,000 clones; around 82% are singletons and the top ten take approximately 10%. The sequenced sample consisted of PBMCs. Receptor source: a woman aged 18-29 years in good health and CMV-seropositive. CDR3s include the opening cysteine and the closing phenylalanine or tryptophan. Fields, in order: V gene, D gene, clone size, J gene, CDR3 DNA, CDR3 protein. A D gene is named only where the DNA matches it firmly. Only part of the rows carry a size: once, few, many, or a class if the clone is expanded.

V gene: TRBV2; D gene: -; clone size: once; J gene: TRBJ2-5; CDR3 DNA: TGTGCCAGCAGTGAAGACCAGGGGAAGTCAGAGACCCAGTACTTC; CDR3 protein: CASSEDQGKSETQYF
V gene: TRBV7-3; D gene: TRBD2; clone size: -; J gene: TRBJ2-3; CDR3 DNA: TGTGCCAGCAGCCCTGCGGGCGGGGGGGCGATAGGTACGCAGTATTTT; CDR3 protein: CASSPAGGGAIGTQYF
V gene: TRBV29-1; D gene: TRBD2; clone size: -; J gene: TRBJ2-1; CDR3 DNA: TGCAGCGGATCAGGGACTAGCGGGAGCCTTGATGAGCAGTTCTTC; CDR3 protein: CSGSGTSGSLDEQFF
V gene: TRBV30; D gene: TRBD2; clone size: -; J gene: TRBJ2-4; CDR3 DNA: TGTGCCTGGAGGCGGGAGTCAGCCAAAAACATTCAGTACTTC; CDR3 protein: CAWRRESAKNIQYF
V gene: TRBV7-9; D gene: TRBD1; clone size: -; J gene: TRBJ1-1; CDR3 DNA: TGTGCCAGCAGCCCTAAGGACAGGCCAGGAGCTTTCTTT; CDR3 protein: CASSPKDRPGAFF
V gene: TRBV28; D gene: -; clone size: -; J gene: TRBJ2-7; CDR3 DNA: TGTGCCAGCAGCCCAACGGTCGCGGTCTCCTTCTCCTACGAGCAGTACTTC; CDR3 protein: CASSPTVAVSFSYEQYF
V gene: TRBV19; D gene: TRBD1; clone size: -; J gene: TRBJ1-3; CDR3 DNA: TGTGCCAGTAGTCAGCGGACAGGGGGAATCGTAACTGGAAACACCATATATTTT; CDR3 protein: CASSQRTGGIVTGNTIYF
V gene: TRBV19; D gene: TRBD2; clone size: -; J gene: TRBJ2-2; CDR3 DNA: TGTGCCAGTAGTGCCAGCGGGGGGTTCACCGGGGAGCTGTTTTTT; CDR3 protein: CASSASGGFTGELFF
V gene: TRBV18; D gene: -; clone size: -; J gene: TRBJ1-5; CDR3 DNA: TGTGCCAGCTCACCACCGGGGGGTGGAAGCAATCAGCCCCAGCATTTT; CDR3 protein: CASSPPGGGSNQPQHF
V gene: TRBV28; D gene: -; clone size: -; J gene: TRBJ2-3; CDR3 DNA: TGTGCCAGCAGTCGACTAGGATTCACAGATACGCAGTATTTT; CDR3 protein: CASSRLGFTDTQYF
V gene: TRBV29-1; D gene: TRBD2; clone size: -; J gene: TRBJ2-1; CDR3 DNA: TGCAGCGTTATGACTAGCGGGATCGCCCTGGGGTACAATGAGCAGTTCTTC; CDR3 protein: CSVMTSGIALGYNEQFF
V gene: TRBV5-1; D gene: TRBD1; clone size: -; J gene: TRBJ2-7; CDR3 DNA: TGCGCCAGCAGCTACGGGACAGGGGGGGACTACGAGCAGTACTTC; CDR3 protein: CASSYGTGGDYEQYF
V gene: TRBV20-1; D gene: -; clone size: -; J gene: TRBJ1-1; CDR3 DNA: TGCAGTGCTAGAAGAGGTCCTGAAGCTTTCTTT; CDR3 protein: CSARRGPEAFF
V gene: TRBV5-4; D gene: TRBD1; clone size: -; J gene: TRBJ2-1; CDR3 DNA: TGTGCCAGCAGCCCCCGGGACAGCTACAATGAGCAGTTCTTC; CDR3 protein: CASSPRDSYNEQFF
V gene: TRBV7-3; D gene: -; clone size: -; J gene: TRBJ2-3; CDR3 DNA: TGTGCCAGCAGCTTAACAGTATCAGGGCTTACGCAGTATTTT; CDR3 protein: CASSLTVSGLTQYF
V gene: TRBV4-2; D gene: -; clone size: -; J gene: TRBJ2-1; CDR3 DNA: TGTGCCAGCAGCCAAGGAACTAGCCAAAACTACAATGAGCAGTTCTTC; CDR3 protein: CASSQGTSQNYNEQFF
V gene: TRBV5-1; D gene: -; clone size: once; J gene: TRBJ2-5; CDR3 DNA: TGCGCCAGCAGCCCGGACAGAAAAGAGACCCAGTACTTC; CDR3 protein: CASSPDRKETQYF
V gene: TRBV4-3; D gene: -; clone size: -; J gene: TRBJ1-1; CDR3 DNA: TGCGCCAGCAGCCAAGAGGGCTCCAGGGCCCTGGAAGCTTTTTTT; CDR3 protein: CASSQEGSRALEAFF
V gene: TRBV10-3; D gene: TRBD1; clone size: -; J gene: TRBJ1-1; CDR3 DNA: TGTGCCATCAGTGAGTCGGGACAGGGGAACACTGAAGCTTTCTTT; CDR3 protein: CAISESGQGNTEAFF
V gene: TRBV7-9; D gene: -; clone size: -; J gene: TRBJ1-2; CDR3 DNA: TGTGCCAGCAGCATTAGCCTGCCGACAGTGCTTCATGGCTACACCTTC; CDR3 protein: CASSISLPTVLHGYTF
V gene: TRBV28; D gene: -; clone size: many; J gene: TRBJ1-5; CDR3 DNA: TGTGCCAGCAGGTCCCGGGTGAGCAATCAGCCCCAGCATTTT; CDR3 protein: CASRSRVSNQPQHF
V gene: TRBV5-4; D gene: TRBD2; clone size: -; J gene: TRBJ2-3; CDR3 DNA: TGTGCCAGCAGCCTGGGGACTAGCGGGGCGGATACGCAGTATTTT; CDR3 protein: CASSLGTSGADTQYF
V gene: TRBV2; D gene: TRBD1; clone size: -; J gene: TRBJ1-6; CDR3 DNA: TGTGCCAGCACCAACACAGGGGGCGGGTCACCCCTCCACTTT; CDR3 protein: CASTNTGGGSPLHF
V gene: TRBV19; D gene: TRBD1; clone size: -; J gene: TRBJ1-6; CDR3 DNA: TGTGCCAGTAGTGGGACAGTCCTCCTTTGGGGGGATAATTCACCCCTCCACTTT; CDR3 protein: CASSGTVLLWGDNSPLHF
V gene: TRBV6-1; D gene: -; clone size: -; J gene: TRBJ1-4; CDR3 DNA: TGTGCCAGCACTAACAGGGTTTCAAGTGAAAAACTGTTTTTT; CDR3 protein: CASTNRVSSEKLFF
V gene: TRBV27; D gene: -; clone size: -; J gene: TRBJ2-1; CDR3 DNA: TGTGCCAGCAGTCCCTCCAGCGGTGAGCAGTTCTTC; CDR3 protein: CASSPSSGEQFF
V gene: TRBV4-1; D gene: -; clone size: -; J gene: TRBJ1-2; CDR3 DNA: TGCGCCAGCAGCACTCCAGGGATTTATGGCTACACCTTC; CDR3 protein: CASSTPGIYGYTF
V gene: TRBV15; D gene: TRBD1; clone size: -; J gene: TRBJ1-4; CDR3 DNA: TGTGCCACCAGCAGAGAGCAGGATCTGGACAGGGCCCAAGGACTGTTTTTT; CDR3 protein: CATSREQDLDRAQGLFF
V gene: TRBV28; D gene: TRBD1; clone size: -; J gene: TRBJ1-4; CDR3 DNA: TGTGCCAGCAGTATATCAACAGGGGGTAGGGAAAAACTGTTTTTT; CDR3 protein: CASSISTGGREKLFF
V gene: TRBV5-5; D gene: TRBD1; clone size: few; J gene: TRBJ1-4; CDR3 DNA: TGTGCCAGCACGGGACAGGGGGCAACTAATGAAAAACTGTTTTTT; CDR3 protein: CASTGQGATNEKLFF
V gene: TRBV19; D gene: -; clone size: -; J gene: TRBJ1-2; CDR3 DNA: TGTGCCAGTAGTGTACGGACACCGCGGAACTATGGCTACACCTTC; CDR3 protein: CASSVRTPRNYGYTF
V gene: TRBV15; D gene: -; clone size: -; J gene: TRBJ1-2; CDR3 DNA: TGTGCCACCAGCATCCTATCGGGGGATGGAGGCTACACCTTC; CDR3 protein: CATSILSGDGGYTF
V gene: TRBV12-5; D gene: TRBD2; clone size: -; J gene: TRBJ2-3; CDR3 DNA: TGTGCTAGTGGTGCGGGGGGGTTCACAGATACGCAGTATTTT; CDR3 protein: CASGAGGFTDTQYF
V gene: TRBV11-2; D gene: -; clone size: -; J gene: TRBJ1-2; CDR3 DNA: TGTGCCAGCAGACACAAAGCTAACTATGGCTACACCTTC; CDR3 protein: CASRHKANYGYTF
V gene: TRBV5-1; D gene: -; clone size: -; J gene: TRBJ2-2; CDR3 DNA: TGCGCCAGCAAGGGCCGTGCGGGGGCGGACGGGGAGCTGTTTTTT; CDR3 protein: CASKGRAGADGELFF
V gene: TRBV30; D gene: -; clone size: -; J gene: TRBJ1-5; CDR3 DNA: TGTGCCTGGAATGGGGGGGGCAATCAGCCCCAGCATTTT; CDR3 protein: CAWNGGGNQPQHF
V gene: TRBV30; D gene: TRBD1; clone size: -; J gene: TRBJ1-1; CDR3 DNA: TGTGCCTGGAGCCTATTGACAGGGAACGCTGAAGCTTTCTTT; CDR3 protein: CAWSLLTGNAEAFF
V gene: TRBV19; D gene: TRBD1; clone size: -; J gene: TRBJ1-1; CDR3 DNA: TGTGCCAGTAGTATAGACCTAGGACAGGGGAGGAACACTGAAGCTTTCTTT; CDR3 protein: CASSIDLGQGRNTEAFF
V gene: TRBV9; D gene: -; clone size: few; J gene: TRBJ1-5; CDR3 DNA: TGTGCCAGCAGCGTTTGGGGGGAATACAATCAGCCCCAGCATTTT; CDR3 protein: CASSVWGEYNQPQHF
V gene: TRBV7-3; D gene: -; clone size: -; J gene: TRBJ2-7; CDR3 DNA: TGTGCCAGCAGCTTGCAGGGGAAGGCCTACGAGCAGTACTTC; CDR3 protein: CASSLQGKAYEQYF